The 8 T cell receptor beta chains given below trace back to one sample, sequenced in a study of control samples from healthy donors and cancer patients (TCRdb year 2020). The library was built by means of the immunoSEQ multiplex PCR assay. In its TCRdb copy, this immuneACCESS table keeps in-frame sequences only and misses some clones. Where compared with another copy, unresolved V genes explain less than half of these, and the others have no known cause. In all, the sample holds 130,000 or so clones, and roughly 92% of those were seen once. The ten largest account for roughly 14% of the sample. Sequencing used blood. The source of these receptors is a man between 35 and 55 years old in good health.

V is TRBV25-1 and J is TRBJ1-1; D is uncertain. Germline V gene lookup returns CDR1 MGHDK and CDR2 SYGVNS. V was pared by 10 bases and J by 1 base, with 7 bases between. The length of the CDR3 is 11 residues. CDR3 residues: CATATNTEAFF. DNA of the CDR3: TGTGCCACAGCTACGAACACTGAAGCTTTCTTT.

This clone was recorded only once. This chain links TRBV5-6 with TRBJ2-7; no definite D call. The CDR3 covers 14 residues. Germline V lookup: CDR1 SGHDT, CDR2 YYEEEE. The ends were cut back, 2 bases at V and 5 bases at J, with 14 bases in the middle. This chain's CDR3 is CASSFGRPRNEQYF. DNA for the CDR3: TGTGCCAGCAGCTTCGGACGACCACGGAACGAGCAGTACTTC.

CDR3 protein: CASSTLNGQGAYNEQFF. The CDR3 coding sequence is TGTGCCAGCAGCACTCTAAATGGGCAGGGGGCTTACAATGAGCAGTTCTTC. The chain is built from TRBV9 and TRBJ2-1; TRBD1 aligns across 8 bases. V was pared by 4 bases and J by 4 bases, with 13 bases of the junction left unmatched. Germline V lookup: CDR1 SGDLS, CDR2 YYNGEE. This CDR3 region has 17 residues.

The chain recombines TRBV24-1 with TRBJ1-2; no clear D. The CDR3 runs to 11 residues. Germline V CDR1 and CDR2: KGHDR, SFDVKD. V lost 0 bases and J 8 bases, leaving 3 bases between the germline ends. CDR3 nucleotides: TGTGCCACCAGTGATTTGCGGGGCTACACCTTC. This sequence encodes CATSDLRGYTF.

The CDR3 loop reads CASSWATGTEAFF. The DNA for the CDR3 is TGTGCCAGCAGTTGGGCTACAGGGACTGAAGCTTTCTTT. The V and J genes are TRBV12-3 or TRBV12-4 and TRBJ1-1; possible D gene TRBD1, 6 bases. The CDR3 runs to 13 residues. Between the trimmed V and J ends, which lost 4 bases and 5 bases, there was a span of 11 bases.

The chain has TRBV7-9 and TRBJ1-1; D is unclear. Germline V gene sequence: CDR1 SEHNR, CDR2 FQNEAQ (reference sequence). With 1 base removed from V and 1 base from J, the gap between germline ends came to 4 bases. The CDR3 totals 13 residues. This chain's CDR3 is CASSLVGNTEAFF. The DNA for the CDR3 is TGTGCCAGCAGCTTAGTGGGGAACACTGAAGCTTTCTTT.

V is TRBV3-1 (or the pseudogene TRBV3-2) and J is TRBJ2-5; tentative D call: TRBD2 (6 bases). The CDR3 length is 14 residues. Trimming took 0 bases from V and 5 from J, leaving 10 bases between them. The germline gives CDR1 LGHDT, CDR2 YNNKEL (reference sequence). The CDR3 DNA sequence: TGTGCCAGCAGCCAAGATACTAGCTTGGAGACCCAGTACTTC. It is translated as CASSQDTSLETQYF.

The chain has TRBV6-6 and TRBJ1-3; 8 nucleotides agree with TRBD1. This CDR3 region has 15 residues. The germline V gene has CDR1 MNHNY and CDR2 SVGAGI (reference sequence). V was clipped by 5 bases and J by 4 bases; unmatched bases: 7. In DNA, the CDR3 is TGTGCCAGCAGTACTCAGGGGGCGCAAGGAAACACCATATATTTT. It codes for CASSTQGAQGNTIYF.